A selection of T cell receptor beta chains follows, all from one sample in a study of blood T cell repertoires in COVID-19. Generated by immunoSEQ multiplex PCR, the TCRdb table keeps only in-frame clones and is missing some. The data show about 150,000 clones, with more than 75% seen just once and about an eighth held by the top ten. The sequencing input was peripheral blood. All receptors derive from a man in his 60s with active or convalescent COVID-19. CDR3s include the opening cysteine and the closing phenylalanine or tryptophan. A D gene is named only where the DNA matches it firmly. The listing skips clone size in some rows; elsewhere it reads once, few, many or a size class.

D gene,J gene,V gene,clone size,CDR3 DNA,CDR3 protein
TRBD1,TRBJ2-5,TRBV25-1,-,TGTGCCAGCAGTGGAACGACAGGGATAGAGACCCAGTACTTC,CASSGTTGIETQYF
TRBD1,TRBJ1-5,TRBV28,few,TGTGCCAGCCAAAGGACAGGGGGCCTGGGACAGCCCCAGCATTTT,CASQRTGGLGQPQHF
TRBD1,TRBJ2-2,TRBV5-4,-,TGTGCCAGCAGCCCGACGCCGACAGGGGCATTCACCGGGGAGCTGTTTTTT,CASSPTPTGAFTGELFF
-,TRBJ2-7,TRBV30,-,TGTGCCTACGGGACTCTTCCTTTGGAGCAGTACTTC,CAYGTLPLEQYF
TRBD1,TRBJ1-2,TRBV12-5,-,TGTGCTAGTGGTGTCGGCCTCCCGGGACAGGGGAATGGCTACACCTTC,CASGVGLPGQGNGYTF
TRBD2,TRBJ2-1,TRBV29-1,-,TGCAGCGTTGAAGACTCGAGACTAGCGGGAGGGAGCAATGAGCAGTTCTTC,CSVEDSRLAGGSNEQFF
-,TRBJ2-2,TRBV30,-,TGTGCCTGTCCTGGGGACTTCCCCACCGGGGAGCTGTTTTTT,CACPGDFPTGELFF
-,TRBJ2-2,TRBV27,-,TGTGCCAGCAGTTTAGCTTTCCCTTCCAGGGGGGAGCTGTTTTTT,CASSLAFPSRGELFF
-,TRBJ1-5,TRBV19,-,TGTGCCAGTAGCCCGGGGGGGGCATTAGGACAGCCCCAGCATTTT,CASSPGGALGQPQHF
-,TRBJ2-7,TRBV28,-,TGTGCCAGCACCTCATCTCCCTCCTTGGCGGGAACCGACGAGCAGTACTTC,CASTSSPSLAGTDEQYF
-,TRBJ1-1,TRBV12-5,-,TGTGCTAGTGGTTTTCACCCCGATAGTATGAACACTGAAGCTTTCTTT,CASGFHPDSMNTEAFF
TRBD1,TRBJ1-1,TRBV10-3,few,TGTGCCGTCACAGGGGGCGAGAACACTGAAGCTTTCTTT,CAVTGGENTEAFF
TRBD2,TRBJ2-7,TRBV14,-,TGTGCCAGCAGCCTAGTAGCGGGGTTCGACGAGCAGTACTTC,CASSLVAGFDEQYF
-,TRBJ2-1,TRBV20-1,-,TGCAGTGGGGCACACGACAATGAGCAGTTCTTC,CSGAHDNEQFF
-,TRBJ2-5,TRBV28,once,TGTGCCAGCAGAGCAGGGGGGGAGACCCAGTACTTC,CASRAGGETQYF
TRBD1,TRBJ1-2,TRBV19,few,TGTGCCAGTAGTGCACACAGGGGCGGCGGGGGCTACACCTTC,CASSAHRGGGGYTF
-,TRBJ2-6,TRBV23-1,-,TGCGCCAGCTACCGGAGGGCCGATTTCTCTGGGGCCAACGTCCTGACTTTC,CASYRRADFSGANVLTF
-,TRBJ2-5,TRBV5-1,-,TGCGCCAGCAGCTTGGGACCGACCGGAGGGGCCCAGTACTTC,CASSLGPTGGAQYF
-,TRBJ1-3,TRBV9,-,TGTGCCAGCAGCGTAGGGGGCGCATCTGGAAACACCATATATTTT,CASSVGGASGNTIYF
-,TRBJ1-3,TRBV11-2,once,TGTGCCAGCACCAGACAGGAAGGAAACACCATATATTTT,CASTRQEGNTIYF
TRBD1,TRBJ1-1,TRBV19,-,TGTGCCAGTAGTGCCGGGACAGGGGTCACTGAAGCTTTCTTT,CASSAGTGVTEAFF
TRBD1,TRBJ1-2,TRBV28,-,TGTGCCAGCAGTCCTCAGGGGGCGCGTAGTGGCTACACCTTC,CASSPQGARSGYTF